This entry is about one TCR beta chain. Its antigen is unidentified. A J-beta primer mix and a sample-barcoded 5' primer were used in a second PCR of about 7 to 12 cycles. Tagging of each cDNA molecule was performed by a template-switch adaptor with 12 random nucleotides. TCRdb itself ran the 5' RACE reads through MiXCR, one entry per CDR3 protein. The sample comprises approximately 800,000 distinct CDR3 sequences, 50% to 65% of which are singletons, and 41% rests with the top ten. The CDR3 covers 17 residues. Germline CDR1 and CDR2: SGHAT and FQNNGV. Deletions cut 3 bases from V and 2 bases from J, with 19 bases between. This record comes from a study of blood T cells in healthy people across ages. Study-level points and caveats: The long-lived group displayed more naive CD4+ cells, plus higher diversity, than the aged donors did. Per-million-T-cell TCR beta diversity fell roughly linearly with age.

All donors came from Russia, were Caucasian and healthy, and spanned ages roughly 6 to 95. Input material: blood. The chain links TRBV11-2 to TRBJ1-2; D possibly corresponds to TRBD1 (6 bases). The sequence came from a man aged 80 or over in good health. Written as DNA, the CDR3 is TGTGCCAGCAGCTTTAGCGGCCCTCAACAGGGCAACTATGGCTACACCTTC. Amino acid sequence: CASSFSGPQQGNYGYTF.